This T cell receptor (beta chain) comes out of a study of metastatic and nonmetastatic thyroid tumors. The overall study: Repertoires of blood and of tissue (tumor or nodule) from malignant and benign thyroid patients were compared.

With MiXCR, TCRdb called clones anew from the PCR reads. The sample holds over 10,000 clones, around a quarter seen once. Germline V CDR1 and CDR2: MRHNA, SNTAGT. The CDR3 covers 15 residues. Trimming pared 5 bases from V and 1 base from J, leaving 13 bases between. Among the patients, none had received any treatment before thyroid surgery. The sequencing sample was made of blood. This clonotype was obtained from a male donor with papillary thyroid cancer or a benign thyroid nodule (not recorded which). Some clones in this sample may be carry-over from other donors' samples. V is TRBV6-4 and J is TRBJ2-3; the D gene is possibly TRBD2 (5 bases). The CDR3 is CASSKSGGGTDTQYF. Here the CDR3 DNA reads TGTGCCAGCAGTAAAAGCGGTGGGGGCACAGATACGCAGTATTTT.